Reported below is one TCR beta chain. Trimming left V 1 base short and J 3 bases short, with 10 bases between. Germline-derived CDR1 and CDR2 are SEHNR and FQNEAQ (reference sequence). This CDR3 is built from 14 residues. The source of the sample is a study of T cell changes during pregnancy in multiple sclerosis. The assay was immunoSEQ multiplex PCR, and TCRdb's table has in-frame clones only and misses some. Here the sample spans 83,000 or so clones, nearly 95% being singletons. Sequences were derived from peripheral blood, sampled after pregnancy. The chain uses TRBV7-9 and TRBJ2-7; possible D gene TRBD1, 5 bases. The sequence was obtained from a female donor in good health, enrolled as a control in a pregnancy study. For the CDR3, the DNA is TGTGCCAGCAGCTTAGACGGACAAATCTACGAGCAGTACTTC. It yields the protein CASSLDGQIYEQYF.